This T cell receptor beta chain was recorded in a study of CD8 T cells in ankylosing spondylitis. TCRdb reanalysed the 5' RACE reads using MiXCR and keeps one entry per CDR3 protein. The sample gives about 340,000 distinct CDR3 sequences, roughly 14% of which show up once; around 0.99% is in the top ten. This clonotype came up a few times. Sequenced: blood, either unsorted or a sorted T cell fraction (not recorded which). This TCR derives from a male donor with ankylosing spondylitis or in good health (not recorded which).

The DNA for the CDR3 is TGTGCCAGCAGCTTAGAATTCGGACCTCGTCACTTT. The encoded protein is CASSLEFGPRHF. The rearrangement joins TRBV11-3 to TRBJ1-6; D is uncertain. V was clipped by 0 bases and J by 19 bases, with 13 bases between them. The germline V gene has CDR1 SGHNT and CDR2 YENEEA. The CDR3 spans 12 residues.